This TCR beta chain was recovered during a study of CDR3 diversity in severe acne. The CDR3 has 14 amino acids. Looked up from germline, CDR1 is SQVTM and CDR2 is ANQGSEA. Deletions cut 7 bases from V and 0 bases from J, with 15 bases between. TCRdb re-derived calls from the PCR reads in MiXCR, one entry per CDR3 protein. The sample yields over 90,000 distinct CDR3 sequences, under 60% seen once. Sequencing was performed on blood. The sequence was collected from a male donor with acne. The V gene is TRBV29-1, the J gene TRBJ1-1; possibly TRBD1 for D (5 bases). The CDR3 loop is CSAHLGGLNTEAFF. CDR3 sequence (DNA): TGCAGCGCCCACCTGGGGGGTCTGAACACTGAAGCTTTCTTT.